The rows below give T cell receptor beta chains drawn from one sample of a study of identical twins. MiXCR, run by TCRdb on the 5' RACE reads, gives a single entry per CDR3 protein. Among approximately 490,000 distinct CDR3 sequences, approximately 20% were seen once, and the ten largest hold 0.45% to 0.5%. These data were also reused for a study on yellow fever vaccine responses in identical twins.

Sequenced sample: CD4+ T cells sorted from blood. These receptor sequences come from a woman between 18 and 29 years old in good health. Each CDR3 is given with its conserved first and last residue. D genes are given only for firm matches. Clone size is given for some rows only: seen once, a few or many times, or a class if the clone is expanded.

CDR3: CASSAGLADGELFF
DNA: TGTGCCAGCAGTGCGGGACTAGCGGACGGGGAGCTGTTTTTT
J: TRBJ2-2
V: TRBV6-1
size: .
D: TRBD2

CDR3: CASSRGLAGGNTDTQYF
DNA: TGTGCCAGCAGCCGTGGACTAGCGGGAGGGAACACAGATACGCAGTATTTT
J: TRBJ2-3
V: TRBV7-6
size: .
D: TRBD2

CDR3: CSALMGYPPNEQFF
DNA: TGCAGTGCCCTGATGGGGTACCCACCCAATGAGCAGTTCTTC
J: TRBJ2-1
V: TRBV20-1
size: .
D: .

CDR3: CASSQGRVNQPQHF
DNA: TGCGCCAGCAGCCAAGGACGGGTAAATCAGCCCCAGCATTTT
J: TRBJ1-5
V: TRBV4-1
size: few
D: .

CDR3: CASSLVGGGYEQFF
DNA: TGCGCCAGCAGCTTGGTCGGGGGGGGCTATGAGCAGTTCTTC
J: TRBJ2-1
V: TRBV5-1
size: few
D: TRBD2

CDR3: CASSEDRGLSSNQPQHF
DNA: TGTGCCAGCAGCGAGGACAGGGGGCTCTCTAGCAATCAGCCCCAGCATTTT
J: TRBJ1-5
V: TRBV7-6
size: once
D: TRBD1

CDR3: CASRPAVGQGYTGELFF
DNA: TGCGCCAGCAGGCCCGCCGTGGGACAGGGTTATACCGGGGAGCTGTTTTTT
J: TRBJ2-2
V: TRBV4-1
size: few
D: TRBD1

CDR3: CAIRFSAGSNEQFF
DNA: TGTGCCATCAGGTTTAGTGCCGGGTCCAATGAGCAGTTCTTC
J: TRBJ2-1
V: TRBV10-3
size: few
D: .

CDR3: CASSLGMLEQYF
DNA: TGTGCCAGCAGCTTGGGAATGTTGGAGCAGTACTTC
J: TRBJ2-7
V: TRBV5-5
size: few
D: .

CDR3: CSAPSGNTGELFF
DNA: TGCAGTGCTCCAAGCGGGAACACCGGGGAGCTGTTTTTT
J: TRBJ2-2
V: TRBV20-1
size: few
D: .

CDR3: CSVSTGSGYNEQFF
DNA: TGCAGCGTGTCGACAGGGTCGGGATACAATGAGCAGTTCTTC
J: TRBJ2-1
V: TRBV29-1
size: .
D: TRBD1